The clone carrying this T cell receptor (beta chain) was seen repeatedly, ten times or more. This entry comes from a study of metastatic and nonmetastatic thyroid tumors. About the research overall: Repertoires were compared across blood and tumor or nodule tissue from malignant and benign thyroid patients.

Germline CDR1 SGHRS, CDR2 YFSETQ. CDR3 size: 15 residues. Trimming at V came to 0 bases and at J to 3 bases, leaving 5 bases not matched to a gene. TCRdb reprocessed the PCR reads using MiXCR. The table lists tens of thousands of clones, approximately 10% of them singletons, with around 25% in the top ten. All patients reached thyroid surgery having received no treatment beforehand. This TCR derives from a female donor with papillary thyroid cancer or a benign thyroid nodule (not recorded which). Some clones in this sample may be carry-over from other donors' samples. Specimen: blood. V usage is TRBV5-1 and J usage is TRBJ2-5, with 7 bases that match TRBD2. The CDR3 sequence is CASSLDGRGEETQYF. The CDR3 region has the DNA TGCGCCAGCAGCTTGGATGGGAGGGGAGAAGAGACCCAGTACTTC. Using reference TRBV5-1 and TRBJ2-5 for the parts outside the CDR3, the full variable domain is KAGVTQTPRYLIKTRGQQVTLSCSPISGHRSVSWYQQTPGQGLQFLFEYFSETQRNKGNFPGRFSGRQFSNSRSEMNVSTLELGDSALYLCASSLDGRGEETQYFGPGTRLLVL.